One and the same sample provided the 16 T cell receptor beta chains below, sequenced in a study of T cell repertoires in ileal Crohn's disease. Only in-frame clones appear in the TCRdb table, and some are missing; sequencing was by immunoSEQ multiplex PCR. The data show approximately 5,100 clones, 80% seen once. Time point of the sample: inflamed ileum from the surgical specimen. The sequencing sample was made of ileal tissue. Receptor source: an adult with Crohn's disease.

This clone has a single count. The J gene is TRBJ2-3, the V gene TRBV27, with D unresolved. The V end was cut by 1 base, the J end by 0 bases, with 11 bases between. CDR1 is MNHEY, CDR2 SMNVEV, per germline (reference sequence). The CDR3 extends over 16 amino acids. This CDR3 reads CASSLLAALSTDTQYF. Here the CDR3 DNA reads TGTGCCAGCAGTTTATTGGCAGCCCTTAGCACAGATACGCAGTATTTT.

This clone was counted between two and nine times. The chain is built from TRBV9 and TRBJ2-1; 7 bases agree with TRBD2. The CDR3 loop spans 15 amino acids. CDR1 is SGDLS, CDR2 YYNGEE, per germline. With 3 bases clipped from V and 9 bases from J, the junction kept 12 bases outside the gene matches. This chain's CDR3 is CASSAQSIAGFEQFF. Here the CDR3 DNA reads TGTGCCAGCAGCGCCCAGTCTATAGCGGGCTTTGAGCAGTTCTTC.

The chain links TRBV6-6 to TRBJ1-2, with 8 nucleotides matching TRBD1. Germline values: CDR1 MNHNY, CDR2 SVGAGI (reference sequence). The ends lost 3 bases at V and 2 bases at J; junction bases unmatched: 5. CDR3 length equals 15 residues. CDR3 nucleotides: TGTGCCAGCAGTTATACGACAGGGGTGAACTATGGCTACACCTTC. This encodes CASSYTTGVNYGYTF.

V usage is TRBV2 and J usage is TRBJ2-3; D possibly corresponds to TRBD2 (6 bases). Germline CDR1 and CDR2: SNHLY and FYNNEI. Between the trimmed V and J ends, which lost 8 bases and 1 base, there was a span of 13 bases. The CDR3 loop spans 14 amino acids. The CDR3 here is CASEEGGGTDTQYF. In nucleotides, the CDR3 is TGTGCCAGCGAGGAGGGTGGGGGCACAGATACGCAGTATTTT.

The chain joins TRBV5-4 to TRBJ2-7, with 14 bases matching TRBD2. This CDR3 spans 15 amino acids. The germline V gene encodes CDR1 SGHNT and CDR2 YYREEE (reference sequence). J gave up 5 bases and V 4 bases, and 5 bases lay outside the gene matches. Here the CDR3 DNA reads TGTGCCAGCAGCCCCCGGACTAGCGGGGGGAACGAGCAGTACTTC. Translation gives CASSPRTSGGNEQYF.

V usage is TRBV5-1 and J usage is TRBJ1-1; possible D gene TRBD1, 6 bases. Trimming stripped 0 bases from V and 0 bases from J, with 9 bases between. Germline CDR1 is SGHRS and CDR2 is YFSETQ. This CDR3 contains 15 residues. This CDR3 is CASSLDGQLNTEAFF. CDR3 nucleotides: TGCGCCAGCAGCTTGGACGGACAGTTGAACACTGAAGCTTTCTTT.

This chain uses TRBV6-5 with TRBJ1-3; D is ambiguous. The CDR3 consists of 12 residues. The germline CDR1 and CDR2 sequences are MNHEY and SVGAGI. V dropped 11 bases and J dropped 6 bases, with 14 bases sitting between them. This CDR3 reads CASISDTNTIYF. CDR3 nucleotides: TGTGCCTCAATCTCTGACACAAACACCATATATTTT.

This clone was seen just once. The chain couples TRBV15 to TRBJ2-3; no firm D call. CDR3 length: 16 residues. V was clipped by 0 bases and J by 0 bases, with 10 bases between them. Germline V CDR1 and CDR2: LNHNV, YYDKDF (reference sequence). The DNA for the CDR3 is TGTGCCACCAGCAGAGAAATTGGACCTAGCACAGATACGCAGTATTTT. Its protein product is CATSREIGPSTDTQYF.

The chain uses TRBV6-4 and TRBJ2-2; D might be TRBD1 (6 bases). V gave up 5 bases and J gave up 7 bases, with 11 bases separating them. The CDR3 runs to 13 residues. The V gene's germline CDR1 is MRHNA and CDR2 SNTAGT. CDR3 in amino acids: CASSTGFIGELFF. As DNA, the CDR3 is TGTGCCAGCAGTACAGGGTTCATCGGGGAGCTGTTTTTT.

Here the CDR3 DNA reads TGTGCCAGCAGTGACCGGACAGGGGGCTCGAGCAATCAGCCCCAGCATTTT. This encodes CASSDRTGGSSNQPQHF. The chain employs TRBV2 and TRBJ1-5, with 11 bases lining up with TRBD1. J gave up 1 base and V 3 bases, and 5 bases lay outside the gene matches. Per germline, CDR1 SNHLY and CDR2 FYNNEI. The CDR3 totals 17 residues.

The rearrangement joins TRBV18 to TRBJ1-5; the D gene is possibly TRBD1 (5 bases). CDR3 length: 13 amino acids. The V end was cut by 3 bases, the J end by 6 bases, with 9 bases between. The germline V gene has CDR1 KGHSH and CDR2 LQKENI. The CDR3 DNA reads TGTGCCAGCTCACCGGGGGAAACTCAGCCCCAGCATTTT. This gives the protein CASSPGETQPQHF.

The chain uses TRBV7-3 and TRBJ1-2; D is perhaps TRBD1 (6 bases). In germline, CDR1 is SGHTA, CDR2 FQGTGA. CDR3 length: 13 residues. V shed 2 bases and J shed 8 bases, with 12 bases lying between them. For the CDR3, the DNA is TGTGCCAGCAGCTTAGCAGGGGAAGGAGGCTACACCTTC. Translation: CASSLAGEGGYTF.

The chain uses TRBV2 and TRBJ1-2; D perhaps matches TRBD1 (5 bases). The CDR3 has 14 amino acids. V was cut by 5 bases and J by 4 bases, with 14 bases left in between. Per the germline V gene, CDR1 is SNHLY and CDR2 is FYNNEI. CDR3 sequence (DNA): TGTGCCAGCAGTCGGGGGGATTCGGTCTATGGCTACACCTTC. Its translation is CASSRGDSVYGYTF.

V usage is TRBV5-5 and J usage is TRBJ2-2; 7 bases fit TRBD1. The ends lost 4 bases at V and 1 base at J; junction bases unmatched: 4. The germline V gene encodes CDR1 SGHKS and CDR2 YYEKEE (reference sequence). CDR3 length equals 15 residues. The CDR3 protein is CASSPGQRNTGELFF. CDR3 nucleotide sequence: TGTGCCAGCAGCCCGGGACAGAGGAACACCGGGGAGCTGTTTTTT. The complete variable domain, with remaining parts taken from reference TRBV5-5 and TRBJ2-2, reads DAGVTQSPTHLIKTRGQQVTLRCSPISGHKSVSWYQQVLGQGPQFIFQYYEKEERGRGNFPDRFSARQFPNYSSELNVNALLLGDSALYLCASSPGQRNTGELFFGEGSRLTVL.

The chain joins TRBV29-1 to TRBJ1-1, with TRBD1 matching 7 bases. Germline assignment: CDR1 SQVTM and CDR2 ANQGSEA. J was trimmed by 6 bases and V by 7 bases; bases with no gene match: 14. This CDR3 is 14 amino acids long. The CDR3 protein is CSADKPGGLAEAFF. For the CDR3, the DNA is TGCAGCGCAGATAAACCAGGGGGGTTGGCTGAAGCTTTCTTT.

This chain links TRBV5-5 with TRBJ1-1, with no clear D. This CDR3 is built from 15 residues. The germline gives CDR1 SGHKS, CDR2 YYEKEE (reference sequence). With 4 bases removed from V and 6 bases from J, the gap between germline ends came to 19 bases. Here the CDR3 reads CASSPWKTQAAEAFF. In DNA form, the CDR3 reads TGTGCCAGCAGCCCTTGGAAAACCCAGGCTGCTGAAGCTTTCTTT.